The clone carrying this T cell receptor beta chain was detected only a few times. Its antigen remains unknown. The time point denotes: pretreatment peripheral blood. V lost 5 bases and J lost 1; bases outside the gene matches: 4. CDR3 length: 15 residues. CDR1 and CDR2 (germline): SEHNR, FQNEAQ (reference sequence). This record belongs to a study of PD-L1 blockade in urothelial cancer. General observations from the study: Better survival was forecast by a pretreatment blood TCR clonality below the median.

Synthetic spike-ins, TCR analog templates, were added into each PCR. This table comes from immunoSEQ multiplex PCR, and its TCRdb copy is limited to in-frame clones, with some not included. The sample consists of fewer than 80,000 clones, 65% to 90% of them appearing once. The sample here was PBMCs, taken around atezolizumab (anti-PD-L1) treatment. The chain has TRBV7-9 and TRBJ1-2; 10 bases agree with TRBD1. This clonotype originated in a man between 65 and 80 years old with urothelial cancer. CDR3 residues: CASSRWDRGNYGYTF. The CDR3 DNA reads as TGTGCCAGCAGCCGTTGGGACAGGGGTAACTATGGCTACACCTTC.